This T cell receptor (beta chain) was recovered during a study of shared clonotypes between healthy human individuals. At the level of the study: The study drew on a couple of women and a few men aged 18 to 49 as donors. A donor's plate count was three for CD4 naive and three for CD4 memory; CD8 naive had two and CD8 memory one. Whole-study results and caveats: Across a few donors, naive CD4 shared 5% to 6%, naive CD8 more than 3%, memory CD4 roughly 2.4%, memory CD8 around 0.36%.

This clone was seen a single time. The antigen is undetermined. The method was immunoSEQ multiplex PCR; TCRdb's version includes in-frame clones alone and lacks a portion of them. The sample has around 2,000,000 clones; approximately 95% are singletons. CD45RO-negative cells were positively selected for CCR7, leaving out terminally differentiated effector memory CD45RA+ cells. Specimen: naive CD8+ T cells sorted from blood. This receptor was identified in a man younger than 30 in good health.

In DNA, the CDR3 is TGTGCCAGCAGCGAAAGCCGGGACAATAAAGAGACCCAGTACTTC. Encoded protein: CASSESRDNKETQYF. The V call is TRBV13, the J call TRBJ2-5; TRBD1 might be the D (6 bases). V lost 5 bases and J lost 3, with 16 bases in between. CDR3 size: 15 residues. Germline V gene lookup returns CDR1 PRHDT and CDR2 FYEKMQ (reference sequence).